This T cell receptor beta chain was found in a study of early T cells in non-severe SARS-CoV-2 infection. Study as a whole: Bulk RNA isolated from unsorted whole blood underwent sequencing; chains were not paired. Study observations and caveats: Lookups in VDJdb leaned toward anti-spike CD8 responses and missed private and CD4 specificities.

The V gene lost 6 bases and the J gene lost 6 bases, with 13 bases spanning the gap. Germline CDR1 and CDR2: SGHDN and FVKESK. The CDR3 extends over 13 amino acids. At least ten counts were recorded for this clonotype. Antigen: not known. As part of library construction, unique molecular identifiers were attached to individual cDNA molecules. TCRdb ran MiXCR on the 5' RACE reads and lists one entry per CDR3 protein. The table includes some 39,000 distinct CDR3 sequences, around 7.8% detected once. The sequence was collected from an adult who was a healthcare worker with PCR-confirmed SARS-CoV-2 infection or an uninfected control (not recorded which). The chain joins TRBV14 to TRBJ2-3; no reliable D call. Material for sequencing was whole blood. CDR3 protein: CASRTETQDTQYF. The CDR3 DNA reads TGTGCCAGCAGGACTGAGACTCAGGATACGCAGTATTTT. The whole variable domain, remainder taken from reference TRBV14 and TRBJ2-3, is EAGVTQFPSHSVIEKGQTVTLRCDPISGHDNLYWYRRVMGKEIKFLLHFVKESKQDESGMPNNRFLAERTGGTYSTLKVQPAELEDSGVYFCASRTETQDTQYFGPGTRLTVL.